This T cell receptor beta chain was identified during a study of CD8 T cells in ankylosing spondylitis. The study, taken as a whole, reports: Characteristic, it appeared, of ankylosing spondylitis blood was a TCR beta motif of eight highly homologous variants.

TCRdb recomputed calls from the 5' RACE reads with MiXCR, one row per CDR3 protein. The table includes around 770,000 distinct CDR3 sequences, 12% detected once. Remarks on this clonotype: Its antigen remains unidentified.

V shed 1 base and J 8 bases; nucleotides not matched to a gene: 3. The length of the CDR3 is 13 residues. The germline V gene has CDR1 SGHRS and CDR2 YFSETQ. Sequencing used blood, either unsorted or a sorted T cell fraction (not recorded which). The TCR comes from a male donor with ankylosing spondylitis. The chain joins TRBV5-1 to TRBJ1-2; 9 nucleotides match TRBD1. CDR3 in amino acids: CASSLRTGDGYTF. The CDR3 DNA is TGCGCCAGCAGCTTGCGGACAGGGGACGGCTACACCTTC.